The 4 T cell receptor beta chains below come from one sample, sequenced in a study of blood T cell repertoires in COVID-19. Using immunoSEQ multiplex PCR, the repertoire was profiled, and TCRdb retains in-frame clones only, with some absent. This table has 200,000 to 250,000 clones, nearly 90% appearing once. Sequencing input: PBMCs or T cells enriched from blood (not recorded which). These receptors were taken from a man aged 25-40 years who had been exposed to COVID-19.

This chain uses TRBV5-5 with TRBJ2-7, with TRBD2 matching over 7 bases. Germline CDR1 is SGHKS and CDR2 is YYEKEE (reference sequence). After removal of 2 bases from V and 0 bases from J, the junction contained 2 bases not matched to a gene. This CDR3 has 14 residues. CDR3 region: CASSFGGTSYEQYF. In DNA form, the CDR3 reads TGTGCCAGCAGCTTCGGGGGGACCTCCTACGAGCAGTACTTC.

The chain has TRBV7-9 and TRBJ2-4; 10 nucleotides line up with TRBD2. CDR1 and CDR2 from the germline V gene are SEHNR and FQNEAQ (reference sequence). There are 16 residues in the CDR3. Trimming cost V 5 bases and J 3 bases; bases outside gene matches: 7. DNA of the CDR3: TGTGCCAGCAGCAAGAGCGGGGGGGTTGTCAAAAACATTCAGTACTTC. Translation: CASSKSGGVVKNIQYF.

CDR3 region: CASSLVPVNTEAFF. The CDR3 coding sequence is TGCGCCAGCAGCTTGGTTCCGGTGAACACTGAAGCTTTCTTT. The chain couples TRBV5-1 to TRBJ1-1; D is unresolved. Germline V gene sequence: CDR1 SGHRS, CDR2 YFSETQ. Trimming took 0 bases from V and 0 from J, leaving 6 bases between them. The CDR3 sequence is 14 residues long.

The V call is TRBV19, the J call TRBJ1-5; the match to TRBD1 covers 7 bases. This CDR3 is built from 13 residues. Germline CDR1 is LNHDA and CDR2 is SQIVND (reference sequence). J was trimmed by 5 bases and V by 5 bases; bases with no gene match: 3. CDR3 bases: TGTGCCAGTAGTCGGCAGGGGGATCAGCCCCAGCATTTT. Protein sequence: CASSRQGDQPQHF. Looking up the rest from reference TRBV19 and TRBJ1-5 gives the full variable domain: DGGITQSPKYLFRKEGQNVTLSCEQNLNHDAMYWYRQDPGQGLRLIYYSQIVNDFQKGDIAEGYSVSREKKESFPLTVTSAQKNPTAFYLCASSRQGDQPQHFGDGTRLSIL.